A selection of T cell receptor beta chains follows, all from one sample in a study of T cells in localized non-small cell lung cancer. Profiling relied on immunoSEQ multiplex PCR, and the TCRdb table lists in-frame clones only, not all of them. In the table there are approximately 10,000 clones, roughly four fifths of which are singletons. This sample comprised peripheral blood mononuclear cells, obtained before any cancer treatment. These receptors all stem from a female donor older than 55 with stage II lung adenocarcinoma. Both conserved end residues are part of each CDR3. Each record gives: J gene, clone size, D gene, V gene, CDR3 DNA, CDR3 protein. The D gene is left open where the match is weak. Clone size appears in some rows only: once, few, many, or a class for an expanded clone.

>TRBJ2-3|.|.|TRBV18
TGTGCCAGCTCACTACGGACCGGCACCACTAGCACAGATACGCAGTATTTT
CASSLRTGTTSTDTQYF
>TRBJ1-1|.|.|TRBV7-3
TGTGCCAGCAGCCCTCTAGACAGCGATAACACTGAAGCTTTCTTT
CASSPLDSDNTEAFF
>TRBJ2-7|.|.|TRBV29-1
TGCAGCGTTGTAAGTCAGTTTTCCTCCTACGAGCAGTACTTC
CSVVSQFSSYEQYF
>TRBJ2-1|.|.|TRBV5-1
TGCGCCAGCAGCTCTCGGGACCCCAGGTGGTCTGAGCAGTTCTTC
CASSSRDPRWSEQFF
>TRBJ2-3|.|.|TRBV7-3
TGTGCCAGCAGCTTAAATCCGGGAGCAGATACGCAGTATTTT
CASSLNPGADTQYF
>TRBJ1-4|.|TRBD1|TRBV7-2
TGTGCCAGCAGTTCCCAACCTATTAGGACAGGGCTTGAAAAACTGTTTTTT
CASSSQPIRTGLEKLFF
>TRBJ2-7|.|.|TRBV19
TGTGCCAGTAGTCCGGGGGGCACCTACGAGCAGTACTTC
CASSPGGTYEQYF
>TRBJ1-3|.|TRBD1|TRBV7-9
TGTGCCAGCAGCCTGGGACAGGGAAACACCATATATTTT
CASSLGQGNTIYF
>TRBJ1-5|.|.|TRBV4-1
TGCGCCAGCAGCCAAACTCGTGGGGTAGGGCAGCCCCAGCATTTT
CASSQTRGVGQPQHF
>TRBJ2-3|.|TRBD2|TRBV5-4
TGTGCCAGCAGCTTACGGCTAGCGGGAGTAGATACGCAGTATTTT
CASSLRLAGVDTQYF
>TRBJ1-5|.|TRBD1|TRBV30
TGTGCCTGGAGTGTACTGGACAGGGCCCATCAGCCCCAGCATTTT
CAWSVLDRAHQPQHF
>TRBJ1-4|.|.|TRBV28
TGTGCCAGCAGTTCGTCTGGGGGAAATGAAAAACTGTTTTTT
CASSSSGGNEKLFF
>TRBJ1-1|.|.|TRBV28
TGTGCCAGCGATAGGGACACTGAAGCTTTCTTT
CASDRDTEAFF
>TRBJ2-2|.|.|TRBV5-1
TGCGCCAGCAGCTTGAGGCAGGATAAGAGCGGGGAGCTGTTTTTT
CASSLRQDKSGELFF
>TRBJ1-1|.|.|TRBV7-8
TGTGCCAGCAAGGTTGACTTTTCCTACACTGAAGCTTTCTTT
CASKVDFSYTEAFF
>TRBJ1-2|.|TRBD1|TRBV5-1
TGCGCCAGCAGCCAAGACAGGGAAGGTAATGGCTACACCTTC
CASSQDREGNGYTF
>TRBJ1-4|.|.|TRBV6-5
TGTGCCAGCAGAGCCTTGGGGCTCGGGGGTGAAAAACTGTTTTTT
CASRALGLGGEKLFF
>TRBJ1-1|.|TRBD1|TRBV7-2
TGTGCCAGCAGCTGGGGGACAGGGCGGAACACTGAAGCTTTCTTT
CASSWGTGRNTEAFF
>TRBJ2-3|.|TRBD1|TRBV5-1
TGCGCCAGCAGCTGGGACAGAAGCACAGATACGCAGTATTTT
CASSWDRSTDTQYF
>TRBJ1-4|.|.|TRBV4-3
TGCGCCAGCAGCCCGGGACTTCTCCGGGGGACCTTTAATGAAAAACTGTTTTTT
CASSPGLLRGTFNEKLFF
>TRBJ1-4|.|.|TRBV6-1
TGTGCCAGCAGTGAAGTGGAGGGACGGAGTCTTAATGAAAAACTGTTTTTT
CASSEVEGRSLNEKLFF
>TRBJ2-3|.|.|TRBV9
TGTGCCAGCAGCGTAGGGGAATCGCAGTATTTT
CASSVGESQYF
>TRBJ1-1|.|TRBD1|TRBV7-2
TGTGCCAGCAGCTATGGGACAGGGCGGGCTGAAGCTTTCTTT
CASSYGTGRAEAFF
>TRBJ1-1|once|.|TRBV6-6
TGTGCCAGCACAAAAGAGAGCCGGCGGGGCACTGAAGCTTTCTTT
CASTKESRRGTEAFF
>TRBJ1-1|once|.|TRBV15
TGTGCCACCAGCAGAGCCCACCGTTTTGGCAGGGAGACTGAAGCTTTCTTT
CATSRAHRFGRETEAFF
>TRBJ2-3|.|.|TRBV7-7
TGTGCTAGCAGCTTGACAACTGGCACAGATACGCAGTATTTT
CASSLTTGTDTQYF
>TRBJ1-2|.|.|TRBV28
TGTGCCAGCAGTTTAGTTTATGGCTACACCTTC
CASSLVYGYTF
>TRBJ2-3|.|TRBD2|TRBV5-5
TGTGCCAGCAGCCCGGGACTAGCCTTCCCAGATACGCAGTATTTT
CASSPGLAFPDTQYF
>TRBJ2-5|.|TRBD1|TRBV4-3
TGCGCCAGCAGCCCTCGGACAGGGCAAGAGACCCAGTACTTC
CASSPRTGQETQYF
>TRBJ1-5|.|.|TRBV5-4
TGTGCCAGCAGCTTGGGGGGGGCAAATCAGCCCCAGCATTTT
CASSLGGANQPQHF
>TRBJ2-1|.|TRBD2|TRBV7-3
TGTGCCAGCAGCCACGGACTAGCGGGAGGCTCCTACAATGAGCAGTTCTTC
CASSHGLAGGSYNEQFF
>TRBJ1-2|.|.|TRBV5-6
TGTGCCAGCAGCTTCTGGACAGACGTACAAGGCTACACCTTC
CASSFWTDVQGYTF
>TRBJ2-3|.|.|TRBV9
TGTGCCTCGGGGAGGACAGATACGCAGTATTTT
CASGRTDTQYF
>TRBJ1-2|few|.|TRBV9
TGTGCCAGCAGGGCTCTGGGGGAGAACTATGGCTACACCTTC
CASRALGENYGYTF
>TRBJ1-1|.|.|TRBV5-1
TGCGCCAGCAGCTTGATCCGGGGAGTCGAAGCTTTCTTT
CASSLIRGVEAFF
>TRBJ1-2|.|.|TRBV5-4
TGTGCCGTGCAGTGGGGTAACTATGGCTACACCTTC
CAVQWGNYGYTF
>TRBJ2-5|.|.|TRBV5-5
TGTGCCAGCAGCTCTTGGGGAATACCCGGGATCTACTCCCAAGAGACCCAGTACTTC
CASSSWGIPGIYSQETQYF
>TRBJ1-1|.|.|TRBV5-1
TGCGCCAGCAGCCCCCCTTTGAACACTGAAGCTTTCTTT
CASSPPLNTEAFF
>TRBJ1-2|.|TRBD1|TRBV9
TGTGCCAGCAGCGTAGGGGGACAGGTAGGAGGCTACACCTTC
CASSVGGQVGGYTF
>TRBJ2-2|once|.|TRBV7-2
TGTGCCAGCAGCCCAACTCAGGGACGGGCGAACACCGGGGAGCTGTTTTTT
CASSPTQGRANTGELFF
>TRBJ2-7|.|TRBD1|TRBV5-4
TGTGCCAGCAGTCGCGGCGGGACAGGGGTTTACGAGCAGTACTTC
CASSRGGTGVYEQYF
>TRBJ2-7|.|.|TRBV5-6
TGTGCCAGCTCCCAATGGGACACAGATTCCTACGAGCAGTACTTC
CASSQWDTDSYEQYF
>TRBJ1-5|few|.|TRBV6-5
TGTGCCAGCAGGGCGGGCCCCTCTTGGCCCCAGCATTTT
CASRAGPSWPQHF
>TRBJ1-2|once|.|TRBV14
TGTGCCAGCAGCCAAGCGCGGAGGAAGGGTTCGGTTTTC
CASSQARRKGSVF
>TRBJ1-4|medium-sized|TRBD1|TRBV30
TGTGCCTGGAGGGGACAGGGTCTTGGTAAACTGTTTTTT
CAWRGQGLGKLFF
>TRBJ2-3|.|.|TRBV2
TGTGCCAGCAGGGTGGAGGGGGGGCTTATGGATACGCAGTATTTT
CASRVEGGLMDTQYF
>TRBJ2-2|.|TRBD2|TRBV4-2
TGTGCCAGCAGCCACGTAGCGGGTCCCGGGGAGCTGTTTTTT
CASSHVAGPGELFF
>TRBJ2-1|.|.|TRBV5-1
TGCGCCAGCAGCCCCCAGGGGACCGCTTGGGAGCAGTTCTTC
CASSPQGTAWEQFF